This T cell receptor beta chain is from a study of response to subunit inactivated influenza vaccine. This clonotype was observed many times. Its target is not known. This CDR3 has 15 amino acids. Germline V gene data show CDR1 as MNHNS and CDR2 as SASEGT. After removal of 6 bases from V and 3 bases from J, the junction contained 11 bases not matched to a gene. TCRdb used MiXCR to reprocess the RT-PCR reads, holding one entry per CDR3 protein. The sample consists of around 180,000 distinct CDR3 sequences, about 10% of them appearing once. Notes on the study in general: Authors proposed each seasonal influenza vaccination draws in few new T cells.

The sequenced sample was non-naive T cells sorted from PBMCs, obtained on the day of vaccination. This sequence originates from a man aged 50 or older who received an inactivated influenza vaccine. This rearrangement joins TRBV6-1 to TRBJ2-7, with TRBD1 matching over 7 bases. This chain's CDR3 is CASSERGQLGYEQYF. The CDR3 region has the DNA TGTGCCAGCAGCGAAAGGGGGCAGTTAGGCTACGAGCAGTACTTC.